These 14 T cell receptor beta chains came from one sample sequenced in a study of cytomegalovirus exposure and HLA in healthy donors. The PCR employed 60 Vbeta primers together with 13 Jbeta primers. The table came from immunoSEQ multiplex PCR; TCRdb's copy has only in-frame clones and leaves some out. The data show 120,000 or so clones, 82% seen once. Material for sequencing was PBMCs. These receptors all come from a male donor in good health and CMV-seropositive.

The V and J genes are TRBV29-1 and TRBJ1-1; D is uncertain. The germline V gene encodes CDR1 SQVTM and CDR2 ANQGSEA. Trimming stripped 3 bases from V and 3 bases from J, with 8 bases between. This CDR3 has 12 residues. The CDR3 region has the DNA TGCAGCGTTGACGGTCGGGACACTGAAGCTTTCTTT. Amino acid sequence: CSVDGRDTEAFF.

V and J are TRBV6-5 and TRBJ2-7; 7 bases align to TRBD1. Germline CDR1 reads MNHEY; CDR2 reads SVGAGI. CDR3 length: 15 residues. The junction had 7 bases not matched to a gene; V was cut back by 2 bases and J by 3 bases. The CDR3 region has the DNA TGTGCCAGCAGTTACACATGGGACAGTAGCTACGAGCAGTACTTC. Translated, it gives CASSYTWDSSYEQYF.

J is TRBJ1-1 and V is TRBV30; TRBD1 is a possible D gene (6 bases). Per germline, CDR1 GTSNPN and CDR2 SVGIG (reference sequence). V dropped 5 bases and J dropped 1 base, with 23 bases sitting between them. The length of the CDR3 is 17 residues. CDR3 coding DNA: TGTGCCTGGGATCTAACAGGGTACTTAAGTGCGAACACTGAAGCTTTCTTT. Translation gives CAWDLTGYLSANTEAFF. Drawing the rest from reference TRBV30 and TRBJ1-1, the complete variable domain is SQTIHQWPATLVQPVGSPLSLECTVEGTSNPNLYWYRQAAGRGLQLLFYSVGIGQISSEVPQNLSASRPQDRQFILSSKKLLLSDSGFYLCAWDLTGYLSANTEAFFGQGTRLTVV.

This rearrangement joins TRBV29-1 to TRBJ2-3; D perhaps matches TRBD2 (5 bases). The CDR3 runs 16 residues. Germline V gene data show CDR1 as SQVTM and CDR2 as ANQGSEA. V lost 5 bases to trimming and J lost 4 bases, with 22 bases between them. The CDR3 bases are TGCAGCGTTACCCCGTGGGAGACGCTTGCCCCAGATACGCAGTATTTT. It yields the protein CSVTPWETLAPDTQYF.

DNA for the CDR3: TGTGCCAGCAGCCCGGGACAGGTCGTTTATAGCAATCAGCCCCAGCATTTT. This sequence encodes CASSPGQVVYSNQPQHF. The gene calls are TRBV7-2 and TRBJ1-5; 8 bases fit TRBD1. CDR3 size: 17 residues. CDR1 is SGHTA and CDR2 is FQGNSA in the germline V gene. Trimming took 5 bases from V and 0 from J; bases not matched to a gene: 9.

V usage is TRBV4-2 and J usage is TRBJ2-3; weak D call: TRBD2 (7 bases). Per germline, CDR1 LGHNA and CDR2 YNFKEQ. V lost 0 bases and J 0 bases, leaving 10 bases between the germline ends. This CDR3 spans 16 amino acids. The chain's CDR3 is CASSQDAGASTDTQYF. The CDR3 bases are TGTGCCAGCAGCCAAGACGCGGGGGCTAGCACAGATACGCAGTATTTT.

The chain combines TRBV7-9 with TRBJ1-5; weak D call: TRBD1 (5 bases). Deletions cut 1 base from V and 7 bases from J, with 8 bases between. The CDR3 sequence is 13 residues long. Germline CDR1 and CDR2: SEHNR and FQNEAQ (reference sequence). Here the CDR3 DNA reads TGTGCCAGCAGCTTAGGGACACACCAGCCCCAGCATTTT. The encoded protein is CASSLGTHQPQHF.

The chain uses TRBV28 and TRBJ1-4, with a possible D match to TRBD1 (6 bases). CDR1 and CDR2 from the germline V gene are MDHEN and SYDVKM. V lost 6 bases and J 5 bases, leaving 19 bases between the germline ends. This CDR3 region has 16 residues. The CDR3 DNA follows: TGTGCCAGCAGGGAGAGTACAGGGAGGGAAAATGAAAAACTGTTTTTT. Protein sequence: CASRESTGRENEKLFF.

Only one count was recorded for this clone. This rearrangement joins TRBV4-2 to TRBJ2-3; D is uncertain. V dropped 3 bases and J dropped 10 bases, with 11 bases sitting between them. CDR3 length: 12 amino acids. The germline gives CDR1 LGHNA, CDR2 YNFKEQ. CDR3 loop: CASSQQTRAQYF. The CDR3 DNA follows: TGTGCCAGCAGCCAGCAGACCCGGGCGCAGTATTTT.

The rearrangement joins TRBV4-3 to TRBJ2-7, with TRBD1 matching 7 bases. This CDR3 contains 16 residues. The germline CDR1 and CDR2 sequences are LGHNA and YSLEER. The ends lost 3 bases at V and 3 bases at J; junction bases unmatched: 11. This chain's CDR3 is CASSHSIGTAHYEQYF. CDR3 bases: TGCGCCAGCAGCCATTCAATAGGGACAGCCCACTACGAGCAGTACTTC.

This chain connects TRBV7-2 to TRBJ2-3, with D possibly being TRBD2 (6 bases). CDR1 is SGHTA, CDR2 FQGNSA, per germline. V dropped 1 base and J dropped 7 bases, with 18 bases sitting between them. This CDR3 spans 16 amino acids. This CDR3 is CASSLGSGGRGNTQYF. As DNA, the CDR3 is TGTGCCAGCAGCTTAGGGTCCGGAGGGAGAGGAAATACGCAGTATTTT.

CDR3 in DNA: TGTGCCAGCAGCTTACCACAGGGGGCCTCTGGAAACACCATATATTTT. It is translated as CASSLPQGASGNTIYF. V and J are TRBV7-8 and TRBJ1-3; 9 bases align to TRBD1. Trimming cost V 2 bases and J 0 bases; bases outside gene matches: 2. CDR3 size: 16 residues. CDR1 is SGHVS, CDR2 FQNEAQ, per germline. Using reference TRBV7-8 and TRBJ1-3 for the parts outside the CDR3, the full variable domain is GAGVSQSPRYKVAKRGQDVALRCDPISGHVSLFWYQQALGQGPEFLTYFQNEAQLDKSGLPSDRFFAERPEGSVSTLKIQRTQQEDSAVYLCASSLPQGASGNTIYFGEGSWLTVV.

This clone has a single count. DNA for the CDR3: TGTGCCAGCAGTCCCCAGGGGAGCTCCTACGAGCAGTACTTC. Amino acid sequence: CASSPQGSSYEQYF. The V call is TRBV27, the J call TRBJ2-7; perhaps TRBD1 as D (6 bases). The V end lost 5 bases, the J end lost 0 bases, and 11 bases lay between the germline ends. CDR1 is MNHEY, CDR2 SMNVEV, per germline (reference sequence). There are 14 residues in the CDR3.

The rearrangement joins TRBV30 to TRBJ1-2, with 9 bases matching TRBD1. Germline V lookup: CDR1 GTSNPN, CDR2 SVGIG (reference sequence). The CDR3 contains 15 residues. J lost 3 bases, V lost 4 bases, and 9 bases had no gene match. Here the CDR3 DNA reads TGTGCCTGGACCCCTCCCGGGACAGGGTACTATGGCTACACCTTC. This encodes CAWTPPGTGYYGYTF.